The table lists the clone carrying this T cell receptor beta chain with many counts. Its specificity is not known. The CDR3 runs 13 residues. The V and J ends lost 5 bases and 0 bases respectively, with 7 bases between them. Per the germline V gene, CDR1 is MNHEY and CDR2 is SVGEGT. The data were taken from a study of T cells in Graves' hyperthyroidism and ophthalmopathy. Broader study findings: Researchers report that a 13 V-J model separated ophthalmopathy from stable hyperthyroidism.

The source material, RNA transcripts, was used to amplify TCR beta CDR3 regions. HTBI primers were used for first-round RT-PCR of the TCR CDR3. TCRdb processed the multiplex PCR reads anew with MiXCR; each CDR3 protein has one entry. The sample holds around 450,000 distinct CDR3 sequences, 15% to 19% seen once. The study left out patients who had uncontrolled infection, other autoimmune disease, pregnancy or lactation. Isolation of PBMCs was performed on 10 ml fresh peripheral blood. V is TRBV6-2 or TRBV6-3 and J is TRBJ1-2; D is unclear. The sample taken for sequencing was blood. The clonotype originates from a woman younger than 35 with Graves' hyperthyroidism. The CDR3 region is CASSSLANYGYTF. As DNA, the CDR3 is TGTGCCAGCAGTAGTCTAGCTAACTATGGCTACACCTTC.